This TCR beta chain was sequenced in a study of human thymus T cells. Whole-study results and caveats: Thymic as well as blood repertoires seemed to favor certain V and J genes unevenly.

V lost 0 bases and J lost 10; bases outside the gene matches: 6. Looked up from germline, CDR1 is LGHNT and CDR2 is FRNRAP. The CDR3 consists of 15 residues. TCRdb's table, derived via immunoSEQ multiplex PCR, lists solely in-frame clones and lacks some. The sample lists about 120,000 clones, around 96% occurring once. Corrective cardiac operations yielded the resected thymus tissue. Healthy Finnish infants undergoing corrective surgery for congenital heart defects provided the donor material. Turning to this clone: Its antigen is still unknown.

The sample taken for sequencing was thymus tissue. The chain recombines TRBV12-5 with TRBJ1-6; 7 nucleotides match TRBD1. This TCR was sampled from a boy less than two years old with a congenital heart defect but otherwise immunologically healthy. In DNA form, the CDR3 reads TGTGCTAGTGGTTTGGTGGACAGGCAGGACTCACCCCTCCACTTT. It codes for CASGLVDRQDSPLHF.